The source of this T cell receptor beta chain is a study of read filtering for tumor transcriptome and immune sequencing. V dropped 10 bases and J dropped 2 bases, with 20 bases sitting between them. Germline values: CDR1 MNHNY, CDR2 SVGAGI (reference sequence). This CDR3 has 15 residues. Molecular barcoded adaptors covering alpha/delta and beta/gamma chains were used on 400 to 450 ng RNA. TCRdb processed the reads anew with MiXCR; each CDR3 protein has one entry. The profile shows 30,000 to 45,000 distinct CDR3 sequences, about 13% of them singletons. This clonotype was counted at least ten times. Specimen: a population of CD138-negative cells sorted from bone marrow. The clonotype was recovered from a donor at least 40 years old with multiple myeloma. This chain links TRBV6-6 with TRBJ2-5; no clear D. CDR3 nucleotides: TGTGCCACCGCCGTGTCGGGCTACCCTCAAGAGACCCAGTACTTC. Its protein is CATAVSGYPQETQYF.